The 20 T cell receptor beta chains below all came from one sample that was sequenced in a study of blood T cell repertoires in COVID-19. Repertoires were generated with immunoSEQ multiplex PCR, while TCRdb's copy carries only in-frame clones and drops some. The sample has over 300,000 clones, around 80% seen once. The sample consisted of peripheral blood. The receptors here all came from a woman between 50 and 59 years old with acute or convalescent COVID-19.

The V and J genes are TRBV10-3 and TRBJ2-2, with a tentative D call TRBD1 (5 bases). Trimming left V 6 bases short and J 5 bases short, with 16 bases between. Per the germline V gene, CDR1 is ENHRY and CDR2 is SYGVKD. CDR3 size: 15 residues. CDR3 coding DNA: TGTGCCATCAGCGTTCAGGGTTTAGAGACCGGGGAGCTGTTTTTT. This codes for CAISVQGLETGELFF.

The chain recombines TRBV9 with TRBJ1-2; D is possibly TRBD1 (5 bases). Germline CDR1 is SGDLS and CDR2 is YYNGEE. The V end lost 4 bases, the J end lost 2 bases, and 18 bases lay between the germline ends. The CDR3 totals 16 residues. Here the CDR3 reads CASSPLSLTDNYGYTF. For the CDR3, the DNA is TGTGCCAGCAGCCCCCTATCCTTGACAGACAACTATGGCTACACCTTC.

This clone has just one count. The rearrangement links TRBV19 to TRBJ1-2, with 8 bases that match TRBD1. The length of the CDR3 is 17 residues. V was clipped by 5 bases and J by 4 bases; unmatched bases: 15. CDR1 and CDR2 from the germline V gene are LNHDA and SQIVND (reference sequence). In nucleotides, the CDR3 is TGTGCCAGTAGTCCCAGACAGGGGACGGAGGGCAGCTATGGCTACACCTTC. Residues: CASSPRQGTEGSYGYTF.

The rearrangement uses TRBV7-2 and TRBJ2-2; D not certain. Trimming removed 5 bases at V and 3 bases at J, with 4 bases between. The CDR3 covers 12 residues. CDR1 and CDR2 from the germline V gene are SGHTA and FQGNSA. CDR3 coding DNA: TGTGCCAGCAGCACATACACCGGGGAGCTGTTTTTT. Translating it yields CASSTYTGELFF.

V usage is TRBV19 and J usage is TRBJ2-2, with TRBD1 as a possible D gene (5 bases). Trimming shortened V by 0 bases and J by 5 bases, and 7 bases separated the two germline ends. The V gene's germline CDR1 is LNHDA and CDR2 SQIVND (reference sequence). The CDR3 totals 14 residues. The CDR3 loop is CASSIDRATGELFF. CDR3 DNA: TGTGCCAGTAGTATAGACAGGGCGACCGGGGAGCTGTTTTTT.

This clone showed up just a few times. This sequence joins TRBV3-1 (or the pseudogene TRBV3-2) and TRBJ1-2; 10 bases match TRBD1. The CDR3 sequence is 13 residues long. The germline gives CDR1 LGHDT, CDR2 YNNKEL (reference sequence). V trimming: 1 base; J trimming: 12 bases; junction bases outside the gene matches: 5. DNA of the CDR3: TGTGCCAGCAGCCAAGCCGGGACAGGGGACCACACCTTC. This codes for CASSQAGTGDHTF.

The chain employs TRBV2 and TRBJ1-6, with D unresolved. The CDR3 is 14 amino acids. Germline CDR1 and CDR2: SNHLY and FYNNEI. V was cut by 6 bases and J by 7 bases, with 13 bases left in between. DNA of the CDR3: TGTGCCAGCAGGAGACTGGCCGGGAATTCACCCCTCCACTTT. It encodes CASRRLAGNSPLHF.

CDR3 amino acids: CASSVVGGPGELFF. Here the CDR3 DNA reads TGTGCCAGCAGCGTAGTTGGGGGCCCCGGGGAGCTGTTTTTT. The chain uses TRBV9 and TRBJ2-2; perhaps TRBD1 as D (6 bases). Germline CDR1 and CDR2: SGDLS and YYNGEE. Trimming pared 0 bases from V and 6 bases from J, leaving 9 bases between. This CDR3 spans 14 amino acids.

The CDR3, as DNA: TGTGCCAGCAGTTACGCAGGGGTAGATACGCAGTATTTT. It specifies CASSYAGVDTQYF. The J gene is TRBJ2-3, the V gene TRBV6-5; tentatively, D is TRBD1 (6 bases). This CDR3 region has 13 residues. Trimming removed 2 bases at V and 5 bases at J, with 8 bases between. Looked up from germline, CDR1 is MNHEY and CDR2 is SVGAGI.

This clone was found once. The J gene is TRBJ2-5, the V gene TRBV7-2; TRBD2 matches 9 bases. This CDR3 region has 17 residues. CDR1 SGHTA and CDR2 FQGNSA come from the germline V gene. V lost 2 bases to trimming and J lost 0 bases; unmatched junction nucleotides: 7. The DNA for the CDR3 is TGTGCCAGCAGCTTAATGCGCGGGGGGGCCAACCAAGAGACCCAGTACTTC. Amino acid sequence: CASSLMRGGANQETQYF.

This clone was counted once. The V and J genes are TRBV24-1 and TRBJ1-2, with 7 bases that match TRBD1. There are 17 residues in the CDR3. Trimming at V came to 4 bases and at J to 1 base, leaving 11 bases not matched to a gene. Germline lookup yields CDR1 KGHDR and CDR2 SFDVKD. In nucleotides, the CDR3 is TGTGCCACCAGTGACCCCGGGACAGTGGCAAGTAACTATGGCTACACCTTC. Protein sequence: CATSDPGTVASNYGYTF.

The CDR3 sequence is CASSVSNQPQHF. CDR3 nucleotides: TGTGCCAGCAGCGTAAGCAATCAGCCCCAGCATTTT. The gene calls are TRBV11-2 and TRBJ1-5; D unresolved. The V gene's germline CDR1 is SGHAT and CDR2 FQNNGV. This CDR3 is 12 amino acids long. Trimming stripped 5 bases from V and 1 base from J, with 3 bases between.

This rearrangement joins TRBV27 to TRBJ1-6; D not certain. This CDR3 is 12 amino acids long. The V gene's germline CDR1 is MNHEY and CDR2 SMNVEV (reference sequence). Trimming stripped 7 bases from V and 9 bases from J, with 10 bases between. CDR3 in amino acids: CASTSERSPLHF. CDR3 DNA: TGTGCCAGCACCTCAGAACGTTCACCCCTCCACTTT.

This clone was counted once. The rearrangement joins TRBV4-1 to TRBJ1-1; D is undetermined. Germline loops: CDR1 MGHRA, CDR2 YSYEKL. CDR3 length: 15 amino acids. Trimming pared 5 bases from V and 5 bases from J, leaving 18 bases between. The CDR3 is CASSEGFLSVTEAFF. In nucleotides, the CDR3 is TGCGCCAGCAGCGAAGGGTTTTTGAGCGTAACTGAAGCTTTCTTT.

The V call is TRBV7-2, the J call TRBJ2-7; tentative D call: TRBD2 (5 bases). Germline CDR1 and CDR2: SGHTA and FQGNSA. V was shortened by 1 base and J by 6 bases, with 10 bases between the two germline ends. The CDR3 covers 13 residues. The CDR3 DNA reads TGTGCCAGCAGCTTAGTAGGAGGTCGCGAGCAGTACTTC. Its protein product is CASSLVGGREQYF.

The genes are TRBV12-5 and TRBJ2-4; TRBD2 aligns across 7 bases. CDR1 LGHNT and CDR2 FRNRAP come from the germline V gene. The CDR3 is 13 residues long. The V and J ends lost 6 bases and 8 bases, in that order; junction bases with no gene match: 7. The CDR3 coding sequence is TGTGCTAGTGGCCCAAGCGGGACCGACATTCAGTACTTC. This gives the protein CASGPSGTDIQYF.

This clone was observed once. The V call is TRBV27, the J call TRBJ1-5; possible D gene TRBD1, 5 bases. The V and J ends lost 5 bases and 2 bases respectively, with 7 bases between them. CDR1 is MNHEY and CDR2 is SMNVEV in the germline V gene (reference sequence). The CDR3 sequence is 13 residues long. The DNA for the CDR3 is TGTGCCAGCAGTGACAGAGGCAATCAGCCCCAGCATTTT. This encodes CASSDRGNQPQHF.

This chain connects TRBV9 to TRBJ2-3; the match to TRBD2 covers 16 bases. After removal of 3 bases from V and 3 bases from J, the junction contained 4 bases not matched to a gene. The CDR3 is 17 residues long. From germline, CDR1 is SGDLS and CDR2 YYNGEE. CDR3 protein: CASSAGLAGGGTDTQYF. CDR3 sequence (DNA): TGTGCCAGCAGCGCGGGACTAGCGGGAGGGGGAACAGATACGCAGTATTTT.

The chain carries TRBV6-6 and TRBJ2-3; TRBD2 matches 8 bases. CDR1 is MNHNY and CDR2 is SVGAGI in the germline V gene (reference sequence). This CDR3 has 16 residues. V shed 5 bases, J shed 3 bases, and the junction held 10 bases outside the gene matches. CDR3 sequence (DNA): TGTGCCAGCAGTGGAAGGGGACTAGGAGGGACAGATACGCAGTATTTT. Translating gives CASSGRGLGGTDTQYF.

This rearrangement joins TRBV2 to TRBJ2-2, with TRBD2 as a possible D gene (6 bases). Germline V gene data show CDR1 as SNHLY and CDR2 as FYNNEI. This CDR3 has 15 residues. V was cut by 5 bases and J by 2 bases, with 12 bases left in between. CDR3 nucleotides: TGTGCCAGCAGTCAGACGGGGGAAAACACCGGGGAGCTGTTTTTT. Residues: CASSQTGENTGELFF. Filled out from reference TRBV2 and TRBJ2-2, the complete variable domain reads EPEVTQTPSHQVTQMGQEVILRCVPISNHLYFYWYRQILGQKVEFLVSFYNNEISEKSEIFDDQFSVERPDGSNFTLKIRSTKLEDSAMYFCASSQTGENTGELFFGEGSRLTVL.